A selection of T cell receptor beta chains follows, all from one sample in a study of OX40 agonist ivuxolimab in advanced cancers. Some clones are missing from TCRdb's copy, which holds only in-frame ones; the method was immunoSEQ multiplex PCR. The sample has about 80,000 clones, roughly four fifths seen once. Here the sequenced sample was CD4+ or CD8+ T cells sorted from blood, taken in a trial of the OX40 agonist ivuxolimab. Receptors originate from an adult with an advanced solid tumor such as melanoma, head and neck, liver or kidney cancer. Each CDR3 is given with its conserved first and last residue. D genes are given only for firm matches. Size is stated for part of the rows, as once, few or many counts, or as a class when the clone is expanded.

- TRBJ2-5 TRBV5-8 once TGTGCCAGAGGGGACACACAAGAGACCCAGTACTTC CARGDTQETQYF
TRBD1 TRBJ2-7 TRBV29-1 - TGCAGCGTTGAGACAGGGGGTCCCTACGAGCAGTACTTC CSVETGGPYEQYF
- TRBJ1-3 TRBV19 - TGTGCCAGTAGTTTCTCTGGAAACACCATATATTTT CASSFSGNTIYF
TRBD1 TRBJ2-1 TRBV30 - TGTGCCTGGAGTTCCGGGACAGCTTACAATGAGCAGTTCTTC CAWSSGTAYNEQFF
- TRBJ2-3 TRBV6-1 - TGTGCCAGCAGGGGGGCCGATACGCAGTATTTT CASRGADTQYF
- TRBJ1-3 TRBV18 few TGTGCCAGCTACCTGGGGGGAAGCGGAAACACCATATATTTT CASYLGGSGNTIYF
- TRBJ1-6 TRBV7-8 - TGTGCCAGCAGCTTATCAAGGGGTGAAAATTCACCCCTCCACTTT CASSLSRGENSPLHF
- TRBJ1-1 TRBV7-5 - TGTGCCAGAAGCCGGGGACGGCTCGGCGAACTGAACACTGAAGCTTTCTTT CARSRGRLGELNTEAFF
TRBD2 TRBJ2-3 TRBV4-3 - TGCGCCAGCAGCCGGGGGGCGGGACTAGCTAGCACAGATACGCAGTATTTT CASSRGAGLASTDTQYF
TRBD2 TRBJ2-5 TRBV15 - TGTGCCACCAGCCATGACGGGAGGGGAGAGACCCAGTACTTC CATSHDGRGETQYF
- TRBJ2-7 TRBV15 - TGTGCCACCAGCAGGGTGGGACGTGCGGACTCCTACGAGCAGTACTTC CATSRVGRADSYEQYF
TRBD1 TRBJ2-7 TRBV5-4 once TGTGCCAGCAGCAAGGGGACAGGGGGGATTTCCTACGAGCAGTACTTC CASSKGTGGISYEQYF
- TRBJ2-5 TRBV6-1 - TGTGCCAGCAGTGAACCCTGGGCCCGCCAGTACTTC CASSEPWARQYF
TRBD2 TRBJ2-3 TRBV18 - TGTGCCAGCTCACCCCCGGGACTAGCGGGCCTTGATACGCAGTATTTT CASSPPGLAGLDTQYF
TRBD2 TRBJ2-5 TRBV7-9 - TGTGCCAGCAGCTTATCTAGCGGAAGCCAAGAGACCCAGTACTTC CASSLSSGSQETQYF
- TRBJ1-2 TRBV19 once TGTGCCAGTAGTTTCAGCCAAAACGGACAGCTCTATGGCTACACCTTC CASSFSQNGQLYGYTF
- TRBJ2-7 TRBV18 - TGTGCCAGCTCACCACCTTTCAGAGGAGAGCAGTACTTC CASSPPFRGEQYF
- TRBJ1-1 TRBV4-3 - TGCGCCAGCTCGTTCCAAGTGGACAGTGAGGCTTTCTTT CASSFQVDSEAFF
- TRBJ1-3 TRBV13 - TGTGCCAGCAGCCGAGGACAGCCATTCTCTGGAAACACCATATATTTT CASSRGQPFSGNTIYF
- TRBJ1-3 TRBV30 - TGTGCCTGGGCCCTCGGTTCTGGAAACACCATATATTTT CAWALGSGNTIYF
- TRBJ2-6 TRBV15 once TGTGCCACCGGCGTTGGGTTCGGGAAAGTCCTTCGCTCTGGGGCCAACGTCCTGACTTTC CATGVGFGKVLRSGANVLTF
- TRBJ1-1 TRBV5-4 - TGCGCCAGCAGCTTCCAGGGAGAGGGCACTGAAGCTTTCTTT CASSFQGEGTEAFF
TRBD2 TRBJ2-3 TRBV7-2 once TGTGCCAGCAGCCCCATCTTGCGGGGGGGCAAGAGGGATACGCAGTATTTT CASSPILRGGKRDTQYF
- TRBJ1-2 TRBV29-1 - TGCAGCGTTGAAATTGGGGCCTACTATGGCTACACCTTC CSVEIGAYYGYTF
- TRBJ2-1 TRBV5-4 - TGTGCCAGCAGCGTCCGGTTGGTTAGCTCCTACAATGAGCAGTTCTTC CASSVRLVSSYNEQFF
TRBD1 TRBJ1-2 TRBV4-3 - TGCGCCAGCAGCCAATCCCCGACAGGGACCGGCTACACCTTC CASSQSPTGTGYTF
TRBD2 TRBJ2-3 TRBV7-9 - TGTGCCAGCAGCCTTCGACTAGCGGGGACAGATACGCAGTATTTT CASSLRLAGTDTQYF
- TRBJ2-1 TRBV27 - TGTGCCAGCAGTTCCGGGTACTCCTACAATGAGCAGTTCTTC CASSSGYSYNEQFF
TRBD1 TRBJ2-1 TRBV18 - TGTGCCAGCTCACCCCTAGGGGGCGACTCCTACAATGAGCAGTTCTTC CASSPLGGDSYNEQFF
- TRBJ1-5 TRBV30 - TGTGCCTGGAGTGGAGGAGGGGCGTTCTTCCAGCCCCAGCATTTT CAWSGGGAFFQPQHF
- TRBJ2-1 TRBV23-1 once TGCGCCAGCAGTCAATCGGCCCCCTGGAACAATGAGCAGTTCTTC CASSQSAPWNNEQFF
- TRBJ1-4 TRBV18 - TGTGCCAGCTCACCACGAGAAGGTGAAAAACTGTTTTTT CASSPREGEKLFF
- TRBJ1-4 TRBV11-2 once TGTGCCAGCAGCCCCCCAACTGGTGAAAAACTGTTTTTT CASSPPTGEKLFF
- TRBJ1-2 TRBV6-1 - TGTGCCATTACCCGGGACGGTAATGGCTACACCTTC CAITRDGNGYTF
TRBD1 TRBJ1-1 TRBV7-8 once TGTGCCAGCAGCTTAGCGACAGGGGATACTGAAGCTTTCTTT CASSLATGDTEAFF
- TRBJ1-5 TRBV30 few TGTGCCTGGAGTGCCCGGGAGAATCAGCCCCAGCATTTT CAWSARENQPQHF
- TRBJ2-5 TRBV27 - TGTGCCAGCAGTCTCCGGTTACAAGAGACCCAGTACTTC CASSLRLQETQYF
- TRBJ2-7 TRBV4-1 - TGCGCCAGCAGCCAAGTAATTGGGGTATCCTACGAGCAGTACTTC CASSQVIGVSYEQYF
- TRBJ1-1 TRBV19 once TGTGCCAGTAGTACTAGGGGTCGGGAAGGGCCTAACACTGAAGCTTTCTTT CASSTRGREGPNTEAFF
- TRBJ1-1 TRBV29-1 - TGCAGCGTTAGAGTTGGGGGGCTGCACACTGAAGCTTTCTTT CSVRVGGLHTEAFF
TRBD2 TRBJ2-2 TRBV27 - TGTGCCAGCGGGACTAGCGGGAGTCACCGGGGAGAGCTGTTTTTT CASGTSGSHRGELFF